This T cell receptor (beta chain) was documented in a study of T cell clonotyping in hematopoietic cell transplantation. Looking at the study overall: Cytoreduction preceded collection of pretransplant recipient samples.

CDR3 length: 12 amino acids. Per germline, CDR1 SQVTM and CDR2 ANQGSEA. V lost 0 bases and J 6 bases, leaving 8 bases between the germline ends. Regarding this clone: What it recognizes is unknown.

The data were produced by immunoSEQ multiplex PCR, yet TCRdb's version contains in-frame clones alone and is incomplete. The data contain tens of thousands of clones, 60% to 80% of them singletons. Overall study findings and caveats: At the given depth, recipient repertoires were over 95% de novo clonotypes.

This sample's time point: recipient sample about 28 days before transplant, after cytoreduction. The sequence came from a man aged 50-59 years with myelodysplastic syndrome. Some clones in this sample may be carry-over from other donors' samples. V usage is TRBV29-1 and J usage is TRBJ1-1; D remains ambiguous. The input for sequencing was peripheral blood mononuclear cells, taken before stem cell transplant. CDR3 sequence (DNA): TGCAGCGTTGAAGAGGTAGGCGCTGAAGCTTTCTTT. Translation: CSVEEVGAEAFF.